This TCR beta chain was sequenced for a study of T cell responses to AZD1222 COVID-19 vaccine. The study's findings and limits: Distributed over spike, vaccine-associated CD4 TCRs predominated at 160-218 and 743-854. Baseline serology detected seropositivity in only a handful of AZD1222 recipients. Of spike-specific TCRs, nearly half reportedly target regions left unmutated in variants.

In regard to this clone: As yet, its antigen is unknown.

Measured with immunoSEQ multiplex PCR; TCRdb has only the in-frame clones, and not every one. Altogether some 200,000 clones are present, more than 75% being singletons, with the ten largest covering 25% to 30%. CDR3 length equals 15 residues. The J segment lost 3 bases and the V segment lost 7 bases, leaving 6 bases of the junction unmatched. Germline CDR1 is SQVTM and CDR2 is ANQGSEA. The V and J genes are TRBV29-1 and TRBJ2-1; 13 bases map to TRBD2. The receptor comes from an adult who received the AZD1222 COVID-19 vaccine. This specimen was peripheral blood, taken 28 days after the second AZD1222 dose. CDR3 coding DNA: TGCAGCGCCGTACTAGCGGGAGGGCTCTACAATGAGCAGTTCTTC. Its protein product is CSAVLAGGLYNEQFF.